A single sample gave rise to the 25 T cell receptor beta chains below, sequenced in a study of blood T cell repertoires in COVID-19. Clones were sequenced by immunoSEQ multiplex PCR, and TCRdb holds only the in-frame ones, with some missing. The sample records fewer than 500,000 clones, over 65% being singletons. The sample was peripheral blood. The source of these receptors is a human donor with acute or convalescent COVID-19. The donor label of this sample is uncertain.

This clone was observed a handful of times. The chain links TRBV28 to TRBJ1-2; no clear D. V shed 6 bases and J shed 8 bases, with 13 bases lying between them. The germline V gene encodes CDR1 MDHEN and CDR2 SYDVKM. CDR3 length: 12 amino acids. CDR3 residues: CASRRAGDGYTF. CDR3 coding DNA: TGTGCCAGCAGGAGGGCAGGTGACGGCTACACCTTC.

The chain couples TRBV10-1 to TRBJ2-3; no clear D. This CDR3 contains 13 residues. Germline V gene sequence: CDR1 WNHNN, CDR2 SYGVQD (reference sequence). Trimming cost V 9 bases and J 2 bases, with 12 bases left between them. CDR3 residues: CARCQIFTDTQYF. The CDR3 coding sequence is TGCGCCAGGTGTCAGATCTTCACAGATACGCAGTATTTT.

The chain has TRBV5-6 and TRBJ1-3, with unresolved D. CDR3 length equals 14 residues. Germline loops: CDR1 SGHDT, CDR2 YYEEEE. Trimming removed 0 bases at V and 9 bases at J, with 13 bases between. The CDR3 bases are TGTGCCAGCAGCTTGGAGACTGTCGGTACCACCATATATTTT. This sequence encodes CASSLETVGTTIYF.

The V and J genes are TRBV18 and TRBJ2-6, with 9 bases fitting TRBD1. This CDR3 spans 20 amino acids. The V gene's germline CDR1 is KGHSH and CDR2 LQKENI. Germline trimming cut 3 bases from V and 4 bases from J; bases unmatched to any gene: 16. The CDR3: CASSPFTPGQGLLGANVLTF. DNA of the CDR3: TGTGCCAGCTCACCTTTCACGCCGGGACAGGGCCTGTTGGGGGCCAACGTCCTGACTTTC. Filled out from reference TRBV18 and TRBJ2-6, the complete variable domain reads NAGVMQNPRHLVRRRGQEARLRCSPMKGHSHVYWYRQLPEEGLKFMVYLQKENIIDESGMPKERFSAEFPKEGPSILRIQQVVRGDSAAYFCASSPFTPGQGLLGANVLTFGAGSRLTVL.

V is TRBV9 and J is TRBJ2-2; 8 bases fit TRBD1. The CDR3 has 16 amino acids. Losses at the gene ends were 0 bases for V and 6 bases for J; bases not matched to a gene: 7. The germline V gene encodes CDR1 SGDLS and CDR2 YYNGEE. The CDR3 is CASSVGGTGRAGELFF. CDR3 coding DNA: TGTGCCAGCAGCGTAGGGGGGACAGGTCGGGCCGGGGAGCTGTTTTTT.

This chain connects TRBV30 to TRBJ1-3, with a tentative D call TRBD1 (5 bases). Between the trimmed V and J ends, which lost 1 base and 5 bases, there was a span of 12 bases. From germline, CDR1 is GTSNPN and CDR2 SVGIG (reference sequence). The CDR3 is made up of 14 amino acids. The CDR3: CAWSGGLWRNTIYF. CDR3 DNA sequence: TGTGCCTGGAGTGGGGGACTCTGGAGAAACACCATATATTTT.

V gene TRBV7-2 combines with J gene TRBJ2-3; D is ambiguous. The ends were cut back, 3 bases at V and 4 bases at J, with 17 bases in the middle. There are 16 residues in the CDR3. Germline CDR1 is SGHTA and CDR2 is FQGNSA. This CDR3 is CASSFLILATSDTQYF. The CDR3 nucleotides read TGTGCCAGCAGCTTCTTGATCTTAGCCACCTCAGATACGCAGTATTTT.

This sequence joins TRBV3-1 (or the pseudogene TRBV3-2) and TRBJ1-1; 7 bases align to TRBD1. V was clipped by 4 bases and J by 11 bases; unmatched bases: 10. The CDR3 runs to 13 residues. Germline assignment: CDR1 LGHDT and CDR2 YNNKEL (reference sequence). CDR3 in amino acids: CASSLRQGARAFF. CDR3 sequence (DNA): TGTGCCAGCAGCCTCAGACAGGGCGCAAGGGCTTTCTTT.

The rearrangement joins TRBV20-1 to TRBJ1-2; 11 bases agree with TRBD1. This CDR3 has 11 amino acids. Germline V lookup: CDR1 DFQATT, CDR2 SNEGSKA (reference sequence). CDR3 nucleotides: TGCAGAGGACAGGGGGCCCCGGGCTACACCTTC. Its translation is CRGQGAPGYTF.

The chain couples TRBV27 to TRBJ1-1; D possibly corresponds to TRBD1 (5 bases). Looked up from germline, CDR1 is MNHEY and CDR2 is SMNVEV (reference sequence). The CDR3 has 14 residues. Trimming shortened V by 2 bases and J by 4 bases, and 11 bases separated the two germline ends. This CDR3 is CASSLRGGTTEAFF. The CDR3 region has the DNA TGTGCCAGCAGTTTACGGGGGGGAACCACTGAAGCTTTCTTT.

The CDR3 coding sequence is TGTGCCAGCACCTTAGCGGGGTTAGGCAATGAGCAGTTCTTC. Encoded protein: CASTLAGLGNEQFF. The chain recombines TRBV2 with TRBJ2-1; 8 positions agree with TRBD2. Per the germline V gene, CDR1 is SNHLY and CDR2 is FYNNEI. This CDR3 spans 14 amino acids. Losses at the gene ends were 7 bases for V and 6 bases for J; bases not matched to a gene: 8.

The genes are TRBV6-2 or TRBV6-3 and TRBJ2-1, with a weak D call TRBD2 (6 bases). The V gene's germline CDR1 is MNHEY and CDR2 SVGEGT. Trimming took off 1 base at V and 2 bases at J, with 18 bases between the two ends. The CDR3 totals 18 residues. The CDR3 spells CASSYFAAWERAYNEQFF. CDR3 sequence (DNA): TGTGCCAGCAGTTACTTCGCCGCGTGGGAGCGGGCCTACAATGAGCAGTTCTTC.

The CDR3 loop reads CASSELGGYGYTF. CDR3 DNA: TGTGCCAGCAGTGAATTGGGGGGGTATGGCTACACCTTC. The V and J genes are TRBV2 and TRBJ1-2; D possibly corresponds to TRBD1 (5 bases). V was shortened by 2 bases and J by 5 bases, with 9 bases between the two germline ends. The CDR3 sequence is 13 residues long. The V gene's germline CDR1 is SNHLY and CDR2 FYNNEI.

This clone showed up just once. In DNA form, the CDR3 reads TGTGCCTGGGTTCAGACAAACGCGAACACCGGGGAGCTGTTTTTT. Translation gives CAWVQTNANTGELFF. The chain has TRBV30 and TRBJ2-2; D unresolved. Germline assignment: CDR1 GTSNPN and CDR2 SVGIG (reference sequence). Trimming took off 5 bases at V and 0 bases at J, with 13 bases between the two ends. CDR3 length equals 15 residues.

The rearrangement joins TRBV6-1 to TRBJ2-7; perhaps TRBD2 as D (6 bases). The CDR3 loop spans 16 amino acids. Germline V gene sequence: CDR1 MNHNS, CDR2 SASEGT. V dropped 1 base and J dropped 1 base, with 14 bases sitting between them. CDR3 in amino acids: CASSEVGRGLSYEQYF. The CDR3 DNA reads as TGTGCCAGCAGTGAAGTGGGGCGGGGATTGTCCTACGAGCAGTACTTC.

V and J are TRBV10-2 and TRBJ2-7, with 8 bases identical to TRBD2. The CDR3 consists of 15 residues. V was clipped by 8 bases and J by 0 bases; unmatched bases: 9. Looked up from germline, CDR1 is WSHSY and CDR2 is SAAADI. The CDR3 DNA reads TGCGCCAGCGTCAAACGCGGGAGGCGCTCCTACGAGCAGTACTTC. It is translated as CASVKRGRRSYEQYF.

The J gene is TRBJ2-5, the V gene TRBV7-8; 12 bases agree with TRBD1. This CDR3 contains 14 residues. The V segment lost 4 bases and the J segment 5 bases; nucleotides outside the gene matches: 2. Germline V gene sequence: CDR1 SGHVS, CDR2 FQNEAQ. DNA of the CDR3: TGTGCCAGCAGCTGGGACAGGGGGCAGGAGACCCAGTACTTC. Protein sequence: CASSWDRGQETQYF.

The chain carries TRBV6-6 and TRBJ1-5; 7 bases map to TRBD1. Germline lookup yields CDR1 MNHNY and CDR2 SVGAGI (reference sequence). Unmatched junction bases numbered 8, after V lost 4 bases and J lost 11 bases. There are 13 residues in the CDR3. The CDR3: CASSSSLTGSQHF. In DNA, the CDR3 is TGTGCCAGCAGTTCCTCCCTGACAGGGTCCCAGCATTTT.

V gene TRBV15 combines with J gene TRBJ2-1; TRBD1 matches at 11 bases. Trimming cost V 4 bases and J 7 bases; bases outside gene matches: 6. CDR3 length: 15 residues. Per the germline V gene, CDR1 is LNHNV and CDR2 is YYDKDF (reference sequence). CDR3 coding DNA: TGTGCCACCAGCACATCCGGGACAGGGGGGAATGAGCAGTTCTTC. Translating it yields CATSTSGTGGNEQFF.

V gene TRBV5-1 combines with J gene TRBJ2-2; D is perhaps TRBD2 (5 bases). The germline V gene has CDR1 SGHRS and CDR2 YFSETQ. The germline V and J ends were trimmed by 5 bases and 6 bases, with 11 bases remaining between them. The length of the CDR3 is 13 residues. CDR3 amino acids: CASRPDGAGELFF. The CDR3 DNA follows: TGCGCCAGCAGGCCGGACGGGGCCGGGGAGCTGTTTTTT.

V usage is TRBV6-6 and J usage is TRBJ2-5; 8 bases fit TRBD2. Germline CDR1 is MNHNY and CDR2 is SVGAGI (reference sequence). The ends lost 5 bases at V and 2 bases at J; junction bases unmatched: 7. There are 15 residues in the CDR3. CDR3 nucleotides: TGTGCCAGCAGTCCCGGGGGGGCGCGGCAAGAGACCCAGTACTTC. It is translated as CASSPGGARQETQYF.

The J gene is TRBJ1-1, the V gene TRBV7-9, with D unclear. This CDR3 has 17 amino acids. Germline CDR1 SEHNR, CDR2 FQNEAQ (reference sequence). The V gene lost 1 base and the J gene lost 0 bases, with 15 bases spanning the gap. CDR3 sequence (DNA): TGTGCCAGCAGCTTAGTGCATTACTCAGACATGAACACTGAAGCTTTCTTT. Protein: CASSLVHYSDMNTEAFF.

The rearrangement joins TRBV11-2 to TRBJ2-7; 9 nucleotides align to TRBD2. CDR3 size: 17 residues. The V and J ends lost 5 bases and 0 bases, in that order; junction bases with no gene match: 11. From germline, CDR1 is SGHAT and CDR2 FQNNGV. The CDR3 protein is CASSPSGLAGSSYEQYF. The CDR3 DNA reads as TGTGCCAGCAGCCCTTCTGGGCTAGCGGGAAGCTCCTACGAGCAGTACTTC.

V gene TRBV2 combines with J gene TRBJ1-5; 8 bases line up with TRBD1. The germline CDR1 and CDR2 sequences are SNHLY and FYNNEI. After removal of 7 bases from V and 6 bases from J, the junction contained 5 bases not matched to a gene. The CDR3 contains 13 residues. In DNA form, the CDR3 reads TGTGCCAGCACTGGACAGGGCCGTCAGCCCCAGCATTTT. Encoded protein: CASTGQGRQPQHF.

This rearrangement joins TRBV6-1 to TRBJ2-3, with 7 bases identical to TRBD2. CDR1 and CDR2 from the germline V gene are MNHNS and SASEGT. The CDR3 sequence is 17 residues long. V lost 3 bases to trimming and J lost 0 bases; unmatched junction nucleotides: 9. This CDR3 reads CASSEMRRGLSTDTQYF. The CDR3 DNA is TGTGCCAGCAGTGAGATGAGGCGGGGGTTAAGCACAGATACGCAGTATTTT.